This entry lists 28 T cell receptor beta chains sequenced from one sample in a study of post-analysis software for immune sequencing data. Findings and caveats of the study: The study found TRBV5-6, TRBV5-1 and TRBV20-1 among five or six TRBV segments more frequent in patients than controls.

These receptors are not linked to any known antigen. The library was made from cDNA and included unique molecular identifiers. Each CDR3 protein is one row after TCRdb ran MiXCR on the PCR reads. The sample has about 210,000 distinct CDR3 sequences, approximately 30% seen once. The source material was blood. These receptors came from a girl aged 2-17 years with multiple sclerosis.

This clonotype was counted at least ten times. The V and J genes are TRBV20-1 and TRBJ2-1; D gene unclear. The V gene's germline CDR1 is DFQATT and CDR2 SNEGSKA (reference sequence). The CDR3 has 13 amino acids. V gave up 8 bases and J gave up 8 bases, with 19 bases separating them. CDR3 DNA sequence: TGCAGTCAACGGCGGCACGACGTCGATGAGCAGTTCTTC. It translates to CSQRRHDVDEQFF.

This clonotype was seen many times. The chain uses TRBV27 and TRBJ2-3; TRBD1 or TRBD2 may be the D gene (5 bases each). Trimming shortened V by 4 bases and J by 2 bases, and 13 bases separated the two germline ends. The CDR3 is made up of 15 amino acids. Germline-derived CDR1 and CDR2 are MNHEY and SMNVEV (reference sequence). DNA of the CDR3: TGTGCCAGCAGTTCGAGGGACGGATACACAGATACGCAGTATTTT. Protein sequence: CASSSRDGYTDTQYF.

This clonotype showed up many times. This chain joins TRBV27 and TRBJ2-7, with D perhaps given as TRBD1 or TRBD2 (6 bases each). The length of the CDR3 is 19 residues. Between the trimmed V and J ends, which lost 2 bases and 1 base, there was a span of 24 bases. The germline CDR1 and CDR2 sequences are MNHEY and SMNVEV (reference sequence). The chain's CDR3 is CASSLQGLEGELESYEQYF. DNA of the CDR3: TGTGCCAGCAGTTTACAGGGACTTGAGGGGGAGCTGGAGTCCTACGAGCAGTACTTC.

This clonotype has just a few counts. The CDR3 here is CASSRGLAGVKAYEQYF. As DNA, the CDR3 is TGTGCCAGCAGCCGGGGACTAGCGGGAGTAAAAGCCTACGAGCAGTACTTC. The J gene is TRBJ2-7, the V gene TRBV3-1; 14 nucleotides agree with TRBD2. Germline V gene lookup returns CDR1 LGHDT and CDR2 YNNKEL (reference sequence). V shed 4 bases, J shed 2 bases, and the junction held 7 bases outside the gene matches. This CDR3 region has 17 residues.

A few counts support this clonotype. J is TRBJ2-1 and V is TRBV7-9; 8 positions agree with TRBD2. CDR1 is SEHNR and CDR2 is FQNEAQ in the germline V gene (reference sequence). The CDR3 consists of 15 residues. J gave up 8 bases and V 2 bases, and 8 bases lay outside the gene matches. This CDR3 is CASSLLSGGPDEQFF. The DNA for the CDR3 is TGTGCCAGCAGCTTACTGAGCGGGGGTCCGGATGAGCAGTTCTTC.

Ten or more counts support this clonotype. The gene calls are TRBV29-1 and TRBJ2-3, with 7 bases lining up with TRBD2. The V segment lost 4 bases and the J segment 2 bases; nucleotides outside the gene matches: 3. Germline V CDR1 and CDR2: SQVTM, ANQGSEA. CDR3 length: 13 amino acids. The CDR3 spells CSVVREFTDTQYF. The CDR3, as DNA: TGCAGCGTTGTGCGGGAGTTCACAGATACGCAGTATTTT.

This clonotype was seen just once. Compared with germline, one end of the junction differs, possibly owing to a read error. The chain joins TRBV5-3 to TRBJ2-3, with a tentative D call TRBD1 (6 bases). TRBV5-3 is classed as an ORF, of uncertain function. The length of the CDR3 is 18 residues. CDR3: CASSSLSSRGKLTDTQYF. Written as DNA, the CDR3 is TGTGCCAGCAGCTCGCTGTCTAGTAGGGGGAAACTCACAGATACGCAGTATTTT.

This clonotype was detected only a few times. The CDR3 DNA follows: TGTGCCTGGATCGGGAGTCCAAACTATGGCTACACCTTC. This gives the protein CAWIGSPNYGYTF. The V call is TRBV30, the J call TRBJ1-2; unclear D gene. This CDR3 is built from 13 residues. V was clipped by 4 bases and J by 2 bases, with 11 bases between them. Germline V gene data show CDR1 as GTSNPN and CDR2 as SVGIG (reference sequence). Full variable domain (rest looked up from reference TRBV30 and TRBJ1-2): SQTIHQWPATLVQPVGSPLSLECTVEGTSNPNLYWYRQAAGRGLQLLFYSVGIGQISSEVPQNLSASRPQDRQFILSSKKLLLSDSGFYLCAWIGSPNYGYTFGSGTRLTVV.

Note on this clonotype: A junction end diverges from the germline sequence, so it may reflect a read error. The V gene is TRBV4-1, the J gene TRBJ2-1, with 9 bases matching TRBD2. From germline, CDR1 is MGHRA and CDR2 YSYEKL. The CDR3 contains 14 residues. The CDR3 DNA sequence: TGCACCAGCAGCCAAGGCCTAGCGGGGAGTGAGCAGTTCTTC. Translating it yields CTSSQGLAGSEQFF.

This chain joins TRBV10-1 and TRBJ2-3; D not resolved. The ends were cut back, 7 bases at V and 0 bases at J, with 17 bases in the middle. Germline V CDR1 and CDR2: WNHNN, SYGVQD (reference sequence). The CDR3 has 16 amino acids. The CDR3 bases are TGCGCCAGCATGTCGGACGCAGCCTCTAGCACAGATACGCAGTATTTT. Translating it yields CASMSDAASSTDTQYF.

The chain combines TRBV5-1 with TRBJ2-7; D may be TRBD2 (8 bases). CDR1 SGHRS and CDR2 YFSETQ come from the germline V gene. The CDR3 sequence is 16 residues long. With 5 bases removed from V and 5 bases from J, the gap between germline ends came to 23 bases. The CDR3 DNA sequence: TGCGCCAGCAGGCGGGGGGTCGGAGGGGGCTACCACGAGCAGTACTTC. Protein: CASRRGVGGGYHEQYF.

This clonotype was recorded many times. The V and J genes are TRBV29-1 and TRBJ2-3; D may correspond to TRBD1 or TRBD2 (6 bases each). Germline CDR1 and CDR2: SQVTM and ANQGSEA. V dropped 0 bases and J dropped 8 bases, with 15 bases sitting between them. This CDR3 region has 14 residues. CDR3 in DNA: TGCAGCGTTGAAGATCAGAGGGGGGCGGGTACGCAGTATTTT. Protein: CSVEDQRGAGTQYF.

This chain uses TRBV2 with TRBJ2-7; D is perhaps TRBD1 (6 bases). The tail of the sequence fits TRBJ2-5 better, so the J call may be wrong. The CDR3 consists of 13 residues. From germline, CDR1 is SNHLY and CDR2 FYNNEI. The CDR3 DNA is TGTGCCAGCAACAGGGTAGGGGGAGAGACCCAGTACTTC. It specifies CASNRVGGETQYF.

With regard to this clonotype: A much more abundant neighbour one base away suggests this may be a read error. CDR3 in DNA: TGTGCCAGCAGCCGATTCGGGGGAGAGACCCAGTTCTTC. Amino acids: CASSRFGGETQFF. The chain joins TRBV12-3 or TRBV12-4 to TRBJ2-1; D is possibly TRBD2 (6 bases). The CDR3 loop spans 13 amino acids. Trimming removed 6 bases at V and 13 bases at J, with 19 bases between.

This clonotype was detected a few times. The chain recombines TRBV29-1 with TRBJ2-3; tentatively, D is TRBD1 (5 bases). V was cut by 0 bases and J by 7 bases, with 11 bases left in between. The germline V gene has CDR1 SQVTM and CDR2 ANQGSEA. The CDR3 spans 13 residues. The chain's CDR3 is CSVEDARGNTQYF. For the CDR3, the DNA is TGCAGCGTTGAAGATGCTAGGGGAAATACGCAGTATTTT.

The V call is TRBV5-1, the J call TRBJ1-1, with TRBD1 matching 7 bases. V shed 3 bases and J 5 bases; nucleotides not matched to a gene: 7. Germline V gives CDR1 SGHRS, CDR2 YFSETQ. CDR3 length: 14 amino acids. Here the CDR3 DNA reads TGCGCCAGCAGCTCCCAATCAGGGGGGACTGAAGCTTTCTTT. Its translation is CASSSQSGGTEAFF.

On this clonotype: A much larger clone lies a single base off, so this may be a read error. CDR3 protein: CASSYRTSGNQGTYEQFF. The CDR3 DNA sequence: TGTGCCAGCAGTTACCGGACTAGCGGAAACCAGGGAACCTACGAGCAGTTCTTC. The rearrangement links TRBV6-5 to TRBJ2-4; 10 bases line up with TRBD2. With the DNA end fitting TRBJ2-1 better, the J assignment may be wrong. Germline CDR1 MNHEY, CDR2 SVGAGI. This CDR3 is built from 18 residues.

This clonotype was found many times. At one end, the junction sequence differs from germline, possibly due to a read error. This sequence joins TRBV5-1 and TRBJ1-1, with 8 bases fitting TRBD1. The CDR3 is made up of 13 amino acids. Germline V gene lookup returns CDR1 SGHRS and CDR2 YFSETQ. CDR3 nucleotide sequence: TGTGCCAGCAGCTTACAGGGGGGGACTGAAGCTTTCTTT. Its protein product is CASSLQGGTEAFF.

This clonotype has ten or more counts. The CDR3 loop is CATSRDRSYNEQFF. CDR3 sequence (DNA): TGTGCCACCAGCAGAGATCGCTCCTACAATGAGCAGTTCTTC. The genes are TRBV15 and TRBJ2-1; D gene uncertain. This CDR3 has 14 residues. CDR1 and CDR2 (germline): LNHNV, YYDKDF (reference sequence). Deletions cut 0 bases from V and 0 bases from J, with 3 bases between.

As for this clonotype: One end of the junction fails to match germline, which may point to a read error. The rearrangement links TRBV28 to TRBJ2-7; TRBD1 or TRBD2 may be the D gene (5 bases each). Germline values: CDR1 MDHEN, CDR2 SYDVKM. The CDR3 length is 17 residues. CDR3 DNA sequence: TGTGCTAGCAGTTTCTGGGACGACAGCGATAGCTCCTACGAGCAGTACTTC. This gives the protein CASSFWDDSDSSYEQYF. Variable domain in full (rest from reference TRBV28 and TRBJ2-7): DVKVTQSSRYLVKRTGEKVFLECVQDMDHENMFWYRQDPGLGLRLIYFSYDVKMKEKGDIPEGYSVSREKKERFSLILESASTNQTSMYLCASSFWDDSDSSYEQYFGPGTRLTVT.

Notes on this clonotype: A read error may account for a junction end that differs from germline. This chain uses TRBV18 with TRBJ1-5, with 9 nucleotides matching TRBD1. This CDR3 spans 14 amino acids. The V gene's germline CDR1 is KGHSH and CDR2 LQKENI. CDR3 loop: CASSQQGAYQPRHF. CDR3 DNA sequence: TGTGCCAGCTCACAACAGGGGGCCTATCAGCCCCGGCATTTT.

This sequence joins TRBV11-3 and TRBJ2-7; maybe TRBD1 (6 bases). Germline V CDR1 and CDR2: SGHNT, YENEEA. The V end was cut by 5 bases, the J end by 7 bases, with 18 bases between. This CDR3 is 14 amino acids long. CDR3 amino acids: CASSKDRNYNEQYF. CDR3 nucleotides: TGTGCCAGCAGCAAGGACAGAAACTACAATGAGCAGTACTTC.

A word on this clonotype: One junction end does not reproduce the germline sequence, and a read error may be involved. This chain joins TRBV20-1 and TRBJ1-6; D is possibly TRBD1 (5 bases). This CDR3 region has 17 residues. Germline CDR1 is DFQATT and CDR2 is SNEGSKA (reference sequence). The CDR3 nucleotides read TGCAGTGCTAGAGATGACAGAAAGAGCTCCTATAATTCACCCCCCCACTTT. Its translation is CSARDDRKSSYNSPPHF.

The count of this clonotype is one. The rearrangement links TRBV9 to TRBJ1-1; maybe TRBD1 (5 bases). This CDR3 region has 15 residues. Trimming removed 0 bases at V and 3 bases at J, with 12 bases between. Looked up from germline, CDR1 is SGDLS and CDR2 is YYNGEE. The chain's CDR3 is CASSVVLGPYTEAFF. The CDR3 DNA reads TGTGCCAGCAGCGTAGTTCTGGGACCATACACTGAAGCTTTCTTT.

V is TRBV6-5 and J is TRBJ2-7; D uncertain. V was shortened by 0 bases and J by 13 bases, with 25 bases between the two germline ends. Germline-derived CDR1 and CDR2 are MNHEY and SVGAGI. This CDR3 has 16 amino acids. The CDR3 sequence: CASSYSGYLGSTEAYF. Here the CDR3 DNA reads TGTGCCAGCAGTTACTCGGGCTACCTGGGCTCCACTGAAGCTTACTTC.

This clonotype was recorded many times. CDR3 sequence reads: CSARKPGYEQYF. The CDR3 DNA sequence: TGCAGTGCTAGGAAGCCGGGGTACGAGCAGTACTTC. The rearrangement links TRBV20-1 to TRBJ2-7, with D tentatively TRBD2 (5 bases). This CDR3 has 12 amino acids. V was shortened by 3 bases and J by 4 bases, with 10 bases between the two germline ends. Germline lookup yields CDR1 DFQATT and CDR2 SNEGSKA (reference sequence).

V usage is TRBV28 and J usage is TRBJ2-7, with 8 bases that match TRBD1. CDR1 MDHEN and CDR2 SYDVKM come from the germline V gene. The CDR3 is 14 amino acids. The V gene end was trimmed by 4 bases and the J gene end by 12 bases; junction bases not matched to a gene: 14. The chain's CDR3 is CASSSPGQASKLYF. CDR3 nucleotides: TGTGCCAGCAGTTCTCCGGGACAGGCCTCCAAGCTGTACTTC.

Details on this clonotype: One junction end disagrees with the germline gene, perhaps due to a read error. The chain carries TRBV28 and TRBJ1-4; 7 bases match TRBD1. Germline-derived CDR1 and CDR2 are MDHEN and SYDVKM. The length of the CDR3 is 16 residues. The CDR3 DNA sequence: TGTGCCAGCAGTGCCCCCGGAGGGGGCTTCGGTGAAAGACTGTTTTTT. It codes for CASSAPGGGFGERLFF.